These T cell receptor beta chains were read from a single sample in a study of PD-L1 blockade in urothelial cancer. The table came from immunoSEQ multiplex PCR; TCRdb's copy has only in-frame clones and leaves some out. The sample lists about 24,000 clones, more than 70% occurring once. The specimen comprised PBMCs, sampled around atezolizumab (anti-PD-L1) treatment. All receptors come from a man aged 65 to 85 with urothelial cancer. Both conserved end residues are part of each CDR3. The D gene is left open where the match is weak. Expanded clones are given a class, and other clones once, few, many or no size at all.

size	D	V	J	CDR3	DNA
NA	NA	TRBV10-2	TRBJ2-2	CASSEYKGIAANTGELFF	TGCGCCAGCAGTGAGTATAAGGGGATTGCCGCGAACACCGGGGAGCTGTTTTTT
NA	NA	TRBV19	TRBJ2-3	CASSATGTDTQYF	TGTGCCAGTAGTGCGACAGGCACAGATACGCAGTATTTT
NA	NA	TRBV5-1	TRBJ2-1	CASSLGRDTYNEQFF	TGCGCCAGCAGCTTGGGACGGGATACCTACAATGAGCAGTTCTTC
NA	TRBD1	TRBV5-1	TRBJ2-1	CASSPGQGGEQFF	TGCGCCAGCAGCCCGGGACAGGGTGGTGAGCAGTTCTTC
NA	TRBD2	TRBV5-1	TRBJ2-2	CASSSSTASGRGELFF	TGCGCCAGCAGCTCCTCGACGGCTAGCGGGAGGGGTGAGCTGTTTTTT
NA	TRBD2	TRBV14	TRBJ2-3	CASSQVSGRFTDTQYF	TGTGCCAGCAGCCAAGTTAGCGGGAGGTTCACAGATACGCAGTATTTT
NA	TRBD2	TRBV4-1	TRBJ2-3	CASSQSYLREATDTQYF	TGCGCCAGCAGCCAATCTTACCTGCGGGAGGCCACAGATACGCAGTATTTT
NA	TRBD1	TRBV5-1	TRBJ1-5	CASSATGGSNQPQHF	TGCGCCAGCAGCGCGACAGGGGGTAGCAATCAGCCCCAGCATTTT
once	NA	TRBV9	TRBJ2-1	CASSVSSTYNEQFF	TGTGCCAGCAGCGTATCCAGTACCTACAATGAGCAGTTCTTC
NA	NA	TRBV6-5	TRBJ2-3	CASSYVRGYTDTQYF	TGTGCCAGCAGTTACGTTCGGGGATACACAGATACGCAGTATTTT
NA	TRBD1	TRBV5-1	TRBJ2-7	CASSLPGTGEIEQYF	TGCGCCAGCAGCTTGCCCGGGACAGGGGAAATCGAGCAGTACTTC
NA	TRBD2	TRBV5-1	TRBJ2-2	CASSLVGGGVAGTTGELFF	TGCGCCAGCAGCTTGGTCGGCGGCGGGGTAGCGGGAACCACCGGGGAGCTGTTTTTT